This TCR beta chain was captured by sequencing in a study of CD8 T cells in ankylosing spondylitis. Study-wide points: Reportedly, significant enrichment of disease-linked clones occurred in matched ankylosing spondylitis synovial fluid.

TCRdb independently ran MiXCR on the 5' RACE reads; one entry per CDR3 protein. The profile shows around 120,000 distinct CDR3 sequences, 12% to 15% of them singletons. At least ten counts were recorded for this clonotype. The antigen is unknown. Input material: blood, either unsorted or a sorted T cell fraction (not recorded which). This clonotype was obtained from a female donor with ankylosing spondylitis or in good health (not recorded which).

The CDR3 DNA reads TGTGCCAGCACCCGGACTGAGAACACCGGGGAGCTGTTTTTT. Its protein product is CASTRTENTGELFF. This chain uses TRBV6-1 with TRBJ2-2, with D possibly being TRBD2 (5 bases). This CDR3 has 14 residues. Trimming took 7 bases from V and 1 from J, leaving 10 bases between them. Per the germline V gene, CDR1 is MNHNS and CDR2 is SASEGT.